Shown below are 15 T cell receptor beta chains from a single sample sequenced in a study of shared clonotypes between healthy human individuals. Libraries were prepared by immunoSEQ multiplex PCR; TCRdb keeps only in-frame clonotypes and omits some of them. The table includes about 2.2 million clones, 93% detected once. CD45RO-negative, CCR7-positively selected cells formed the naive CD8 fraction, excluding terminally differentiated effector memory CD45RA+ cells. The sequenced material came from naive CD8+ T cells from PBMCs. These receptor sequences come from a man younger than 35 in good health. Some clones in this sample may be carry-over from other donors' samples.

This clone was seen more than once but under ten times. This same CDR3 is encoded by further DNA sequences in the sample. The genes are TRBV30 and TRBJ1-1; no firm D call. Germline assignment: CDR1 GTSNPN and CDR2 SVGIG (reference sequence). Trimming took 4 bases from V and 0 from J, leaving 9 bases between them. The CDR3 is 13 residues long. CDR3 sequence reads: CAWMGSMNTEAFF. CDR3 DNA: TGTGCCTGGATGGGCAGTATGAACACTGAAGCTTTCTTT.

The chain uses TRBV5-1 and TRBJ2-1; D is possibly TRBD2 (6 bases). Germline values: CDR1 SGHRS, CDR2 YFSETQ. There are 15 residues in the CDR3. V was shortened by 0 bases and J by 4 bases, with 11 bases between the two germline ends. Written as DNA, the CDR3 is TGCGCCAGCAGCTTGGGTCGGGAGCCATACAATGAGCAGTTCTTC. It yields the protein CASSLGREPYNEQFF.

This sequence joins TRBV7-9 and TRBJ2-5; 9 bases align to TRBD2. This CDR3 has 18 amino acids. Germline trimming cut 4 bases from V and 1 base from J; bases unmatched to any gene: 13. CDR1 and CDR2 (germline): SEHNR, FQNEAQ (reference sequence). The CDR3 nucleotides are TGTGCCAGCAGCTCCGGCGGGGGGGCTCTAGCGGCCCAAGAGACCCAGTACTTC. Protein sequence: CASSSGGGALAAQETQYF.

The genes are TRBV7-2 and TRBJ2-1; 8 nucleotides match TRBD2. Looked up from germline, CDR1 is SGHTA and CDR2 is FQGNSA. The length of the CDR3 is 14 residues. V dropped 6 bases and J dropped 6; count of bases not matched to a gene: 7. Here the CDR3 DNA reads TGTGCCAGCAGACCAGCGGGAGATGCCAATGAGCAGTTCTTC. Protein: CASRPAGDANEQFF.

This rearrangement joins TRBV7-9 to TRBJ2-6, with 7 nucleotides matching TRBD1. V was clipped by 8 bases and J by 1 base; unmatched bases: 8. The CDR3 sequence is 16 residues long. From germline, CDR1 is SEHNR and CDR2 FQNEAQ (reference sequence). The CDR3 DNA is TGTGCCAGCCCGGGACAGACAATTTCTGGGGCCAACGTCCTGACTTTC. As protein: CASPGQTISGANVLTF. The variable domain in full, with the rest retrieved from reference TRBV7-9 and TRBJ2-6, is DTGVSQNPRHKITKRGQNVTFRCDPISEHNRLYWYRQTLGQGPEFLTYFQNEAQLEKSRLLSDRFSAERPKGSFSTLEIQRTEQGDSAMYLCASPGQTISGANVLTFGAGSRLTVL.

The chain uses TRBV30 and TRBJ2-7, with 11 bases lining up with TRBD1. The V gene end was trimmed by 0 bases and the J gene end by 5 bases; junction bases not matched to a gene: 15. CDR3 length equals 18 residues. In germline, CDR1 is GTSNPN, CDR2 SVGIG (reference sequence). The CDR3 nucleotides read TGTGCCTGGAGTGTAAAGGTAGGACAGGGGGCGCGGGTCGACGAGCAGTACTTC. This sequence encodes CAWSVKVGQGARVDEQYF.

The chain links TRBV10-3 to TRBJ2-1; no reliable D call. This CDR3 spans 13 amino acids. Germline CDR1 and CDR2: ENHRY and SYGVKD. V was cut by 6 bases and J by 5 bases, with 11 bases left in between. DNA for the CDR3: TGTGCCATCAGCGCCACTGGCAACAATGAGCAGTTCTTC. Amino acid sequence: CAISATGNNEQFF.

The chain is built from TRBV7-2 and TRBJ1-1, with D perhaps TRBD1 (5 bases). The CDR3 spans 13 residues. Trimming took off 4 bases at V and 5 bases at J, with 11 bases between the two ends. Germline V gene data show CDR1 as SGHTA and CDR2 as FQGNSA. This CDR3 reads CASSWGRRTEAFF. The CDR3 bases are TGTGCCAGCAGCTGGGGACGACGGACTGAAGCTTTCTTT.

This clone was observed a single time. Other DNA sequences in the same sample also yield this CDR3. The chain employs TRBV9 and TRBJ2-1, with 10 bases that match TRBD1. With 0 bases clipped from V and 5 bases from J, the junction kept 2 bases outside the gene matches. In germline, CDR1 is SGDLS, CDR2 YYNGEE. The CDR3 contains 15 residues. The CDR3: CASSVVGTGDNEQFF. DNA for the CDR3: TGTGCCAGCAGCGTAGTCGGGACAGGGGACAATGAGCAGTTCTTC. The full variable domain, in which reference TRBV9 and TRBJ2-1 provide the parts outside the CDR3, is DSGVTQTPKHLITATGQRVTLRCSPRSGDLSVYWYQQSLDQGLQFLIQYYNGEERAKGNILERFSAQQFPDLHSELNLSSLELGDSALYFCASSVVGTGDNEQFFGPGTRLTVL.

The table lists this clone with a count of one. This chain connects TRBV7-2 to TRBJ2-1, with no clear D. The CDR3 extends over 14 amino acids. Trimming removed 4 bases at V and 8 bases at J, with 15 bases between. Germline values: CDR1 SGHTA, CDR2 FQGNSA. The CDR3 DNA reads TGTGCCAGCAGCTCCGGGTCTTTTGGGGATGAGCAGTTCTTC. Its translation: CASSSGSFGDEQFF.

This clone has just a few counts. V and J are TRBV4-1 and TRBJ1-2; 9 bases map to TRBD1. Per germline, CDR1 MGHRA and CDR2 YSYEKL. With V trimmed by 1 base and J by 6 bases, 9 bases remained unmatched. CDR3 length: 16 residues. This CDR3 reads CASSQASAGQGDGYTF. The DNA for the CDR3 is TGCGCCAGCAGCCAAGCGTCAGCGGGACAGGGAGATGGCTACACCTTC.

As for this clone: Compared with germline, one end of the junction differs, possibly owing to a read error. The J gene is TRBJ2-2, the V gene TRBV4-3; D gene ambiguous. This CDR3 contains 15 residues. The germline V gene has CDR1 LGHNA and CDR2 YSLEER. In DNA, the CDR3 is TGCGCCAGCAGACAAGAGGAAGGTTACCCCGGGGAGCTGTTTTTT. It translates to CASRQEEGYPGELFF.

The genes are TRBV7-8 and TRBJ1-6, with D unclear. Between the trimmed V and J ends, which lost 6 bases and 7 bases, there was a span of 25 bases. This CDR3 spans 18 amino acids. Germline assignment: CDR1 SGHVS and CDR2 FQNEAQ. The CDR3 here is CASSRLPQVAPKNSPLHF. The CDR3 DNA sequence: TGTGCCAGCAGTCGCCTTCCTCAGGTGGCCCCTAAGAATTCACCCCTCCACTTT. Filled out from reference TRBV7-8 and TRBJ1-6, the complete variable domain reads GAGVSQSPRYKVAKRGQDVALRCDPISGHVSLFWYQQALGQGPEFLTYFQNEAQLDKSGLPSDRFFAERPEGSVSTLKIQRTQQEDSAVYLCASSRLPQVAPKNSPLHFGNGTRLTVT.

The rearrangement links TRBV7-8 to TRBJ1-3; D gene uncertain. The CDR3 length is 14 residues. Trimming removed 2 bases at V and 8 bases at J, with 13 bases between. Germline-derived CDR1 and CDR2 are SGHVS and FQNEAQ. CDR3 sequence reads: CASSLQPRGDTIYF. DNA for the CDR3: TGTGCCAGCAGCTTACAACCCCGCGGGGACACCATATATTTT.

The chain recombines TRBV28 with TRBJ2-7; D uncertain. This CDR3 is built from 15 residues. V was trimmed by 0 bases and J by 5 bases, leaving 14 bases between them. Germline V gene data show CDR1 as MDHEN and CDR2 as SYDVKM. The CDR3 is CASSLWAGLSDEQYF. The CDR3 DNA sequence: TGTGCCAGCAGTTTATGGGCCGGGCTCAGCGACGAGCAGTACTTC.